This T cell receptor (beta chain) was documented in a study of blood T cell repertoires in COVID-19. How the authors handled the data: Reference gene primer amplification gave nucleated cell count estimates. TCRdb keeps only in-frame clones here, not all; method: immunoSEQ multiplex PCR. V and J calls and clone size are those listed in that table; D and trimming were worked out from the DNA. This sample yields a few hundred thousand clones, of which around four fifths are seen a single time; approximately 5.1% belongs to the top ten. Per germline, CDR1 MNHEY and CDR2 SMNVEV (reference sequence). The CDR3 is 15 amino acids. V lost 4 bases and J lost 0, with 12 bases in between.

The sequence was collected from a woman in her sixties or seventies who had recovered from COVID-19. The chain joins TRBV27 to TRBJ1-2, with no clear D. The sequenced sample consisted of peripheral blood. DNA for the CDR3: TGTGCCAGCAGTTCCCCGACAACGGCTAACTATGGCTACACCTTC. Translation gives CASSSPTTANYGYTF.